The 19 T cell receptor beta chains listed next were all sequenced from one sample in a study of T cell responses to AZD1222 COVID-19 vaccine. The assay was immunoSEQ multiplex PCR, and TCRdb's table has in-frame clones only and misses some. The sample holds about 160,000 clones, around 93% seen once. Source: peripheral blood, taken on day 0 of AZD1222 vaccination. The receptors originated from an adult in good health.

V usage is TRBV6-6 and J usage is TRBJ2-7; unclear D gene. The CDR3 has 13 amino acids. Trimming took 2 bases from V and 3 from J, leaving 8 bases between them. Germline V CDR1 and CDR2: MNHNY, SVGAGI (reference sequence). The CDR3 region is CASSYGQIYEQYF. CDR3 DNA sequence: TGTGCCAGCAGTTACGGGCAGATCTACGAGCAGTACTTC.

CDR3 amino acids: CSVTRGGSGYTF. The CDR3 DNA reads as TGCAGCGTTACCCGAGGGGGATCTGGCTACACCTTC. V is TRBV29-1 and J is TRBJ1-2, with D maybe TRBD1 (6 bases). V shed 5 bases and J shed 7 bases, with 14 bases lying between them. The CDR3 length is 12 residues. In germline, CDR1 is SQVTM, CDR2 ANQGSEA.

This clone was recorded a few times. The chain recombines TRBV19 with TRBJ2-7; tentative D call: TRBD2 (5 bases). The V end was cut by 5 bases, the J end by 4 bases, with 18 bases between. Germline loops: CDR1 LNHDA, CDR2 SQIVND (reference sequence). The CDR3 totals 15 residues. CDR3 bases: TGTGCCAGTAGTCCCAGGAGGAGCGTTTCATACGAGCAGTACTTC. It encodes CASSPRRSVSYEQYF.

This chain uses TRBV9 with TRBJ2-3, with 7 nucleotides matching TRBD1. Trimming removed 2 bases from V and 2 bases from J; junction bases left unmatched: 2. Germline lookup yields CDR1 SGDLS and CDR2 YYNGEE. The CDR3 sequence is 14 residues long. The CDR3 here is CASSVGTDTDTQYF. The CDR3, as DNA: TGTGCCAGCAGCGTCGGGACAGACACAGATACGCAGTATTTT.

This clone occurred once. The rearrangement uses TRBV5-1 and TRBJ2-3; 12 bases align to TRBD2. CDR3 length equals 16 residues. Germline trimming cut 4 bases from V and 5 bases from J; bases unmatched to any gene: 8. The germline CDR1 and CDR2 sequences are SGHRS and YFSETQ. CDR3 bases: TGCGCCAGCAGCCAGGTACTAGCGGGAGGTTTAGATACGCAGTATTTT. It codes for CASSQVLAGGLDTQYF.

This chain links TRBV5-1 with TRBJ2-3, with D maybe TRBD2 (6 bases). The CDR3 runs to 17 residues. V was shortened by 1 base and J by 0 bases, with 15 bases between the two germline ends. Germline CDR1 SGHRS, CDR2 YFSETQ. CDR3 bases: TGCGCCAGCAGCTTGCTCGGGGGAGCTTCTAGCACAGATACGCAGTATTTT. This codes for CASSLLGGASSTDTQYF.

The V and J genes are TRBV7-9 and TRBJ2-5; D ambiguous. Germline V gene lookup returns CDR1 SEHNR and CDR2 FQNEAQ (reference sequence). CDR3 length: 13 amino acids. The ends were cut back, 5 bases at V and 2 bases at J, with 9 bases in the middle. CDR3 sequence reads: CASSPVIQETQYF. CDR3 DNA sequence: TGTGCCAGCAGCCCGGTGATACAAGAGACCCAGTACTTC.

This sequence joins TRBV28 and TRBJ2-7; 11 bases line up with TRBD1. CDR1 and CDR2 from the germline V gene are MDHEN and SYDVKM. CDR3 length equals 13 residues. V lost 8 bases, J lost 4 bases, and 4 bases stayed unmatched. The CDR3 region has the DNA TGTGCCAGCTCGGACAGGGGGCTTTACGAGCAGTACTTC. This encodes CASSDRGLYEQYF.

DNA for the CDR3: TGTGCCAGCAGGTACAATGAGCAGTTCTTC. Its protein product is CASRYNEQFF. The genes are TRBV28 and TRBJ2-1; D gene ambiguous. The CDR3 contains 10 residues. With 6 bases removed from V and 4 bases from J, the gap between germline ends came to 1 base. Germline V gives CDR1 MDHEN, CDR2 SYDVKM.

The chain combines TRBV12-3 or TRBV12-4 with TRBJ1-1; possible D gene TRBD1, 6 bases. Trimming took 7 bases from V and 1 from J, leaving 10 bases between them. The CDR3 runs to 13 residues. The CDR3 region is CASKKQGNTEAFF. The CDR3, as DNA: TGTGCCAGCAAAAAACAGGGGAACACTGAAGCTTTCTTT.

The chain carries TRBV4-1 and TRBJ1-5; the D is unclear. From germline, CDR1 is MGHRA and CDR2 YSYEKL. Trimming took off 0 bases at V and 3 bases at J, with 9 bases between the two ends. The CDR3 runs 15 residues. The CDR3 nucleotides are TGCGCCAGCAGCCAAGATTACGGCAACAATCAGCCCCAGCATTTT. Translating it yields CASSQDYGNNQPQHF.

The rearrangement joins TRBV7-8 to TRBJ1-1; D uncertain. This CDR3 region has 15 residues. V was trimmed by 5 bases and J by 11 bases, leaving 24 bases between them. Germline V gene lookup returns CDR1 SGHVS and CDR2 FQNEAQ. The CDR3: CASSGRIQSHHGAFF. For the CDR3, the DNA is TGTGCCAGCAGCGGCCGTATCCAGTCCCATCATGGGGCTTTCTTT.

This sequence joins TRBV6-2 or TRBV6-3 and TRBJ1-5; a weak D match, TRBD1 (5 bases). This CDR3 is 17 amino acids long. V shed 5 bases and J shed 2 bases, with 19 bases lying between them. Germline V gene lookup returns CDR1 MNHEY and CDR2 SVGEGT. CDR3 sequence (DNA): TGTGCCAGCAGTACCTCCCCGGGGCTATCGGGCAATCAGCCCCAGCATTTT. Its translation: CASSTSPGLSGNQPQHF.

The genes are TRBV19 and TRBJ1-4; D gene ambiguous. The V and J ends lost 2 bases and 7 bases respectively, with 17 bases between them. Germline CDR1 and CDR2: LNHDA and SQIVND (reference sequence). The CDR3 spans 16 residues. The CDR3 here is CASSIRGDGGAEKLFF. Written as DNA, the CDR3 is TGTGCCAGTAGTATAAGAGGTGATGGTGGAGCTGAAAAACTGTTTTTT.

In this sample, this clone turned up a few times. The CDR3 DNA reads TGTGCCAGTAGCCTACAGGGCTTCGTAAATTCACCCCTCCACTTT. Its protein is CASSLQGFVNSPLHF. The chain couples TRBV19 to TRBJ1-6; D perhaps matches TRBD1 (6 bases). The CDR3 has 15 amino acids. Germline assignment: CDR1 LNHDA and CDR2 SQIVND (reference sequence). V lost 6 bases and J 7 bases, leaving 16 bases between the germline ends.

CDR3 amino acids: CASSQEGSRGEQYF. The CDR3 DNA sequence: TGTGCCAGCAGCCAAGAAGGGTCCCGGGGCGAGCAGTACTTC. The chain carries TRBV3-1 (or the pseudogene TRBV3-2) and TRBJ2-7, with D perhaps TRBD2 (5 bases). The CDR3 is made up of 14 amino acids. The germline V gene encodes CDR1 LGHDT and CDR2 YNNKEL (reference sequence). The V and J ends lost 0 bases and 6 bases respectively, with 12 bases between them.

The chain recombines TRBV30 with TRBJ2-1, with D perhaps matching TRBD1 or TRBD2 (5 bases each). The CDR3 is 14 amino acids. The V end lost 2 bases, the J end lost 0 bases, and 8 bases lay between the germline ends. CDR1 and CDR2 from the germline V gene are GTSNPN and SVGIG (reference sequence). In DNA form, the CDR3 reads TGTGCCTGGAGTCGAGGGGTCTCCTACAATGAGCAGTTCTTC. It is translated as CAWSRGVSYNEQFF.

As concerns this clone: Its ends do not fully match the called genes, so a read error is possible. The chain employs TRBV5-1 and TRBJ2-3, with 9 bases that match TRBD2. This CDR3 is 15 amino acids long. The germline V gene encodes CDR1 SGHRS and CDR2 YFSETQ. The CDR3 DNA reads as TGCGCCAGCAGTTTGGGGCTAGCGGGATCAGATACGCAGTATTTT. Protein product: CASSLGLAGSDTQYF.

CDR3 protein: CASSLASGNQPQHF. The CDR3 bases are TGTGCCAGCAGCTTGGCAAGTGGCAATCAGCCCCAGCATTTT. The V gene is TRBV5-5, the J gene TRBJ1-5; D is uncertain. Germline CDR1 is SGHKS and CDR2 is YYEKEE (reference sequence). The ends were cut back, 0 bases at V and 2 bases at J, with 6 bases in the middle. CDR3 length equals 14 residues.